The 5 T cell receptor beta chains presented below share a single source sample, sequenced in a study of Tregs in tolerant kidney transplant recipients. The method was immunoSEQ multiplex PCR; TCRdb's version includes in-frame clones alone and lacks a portion of them. The data show fewer than 70,000 clones, around 83% seen once. The sample taken for sequencing was CD4+ T cells from blood. Every receptor here comes from a human donor in good health.

This clone was picked up a small number of times. V gene TRBV4-1 combines with J gene TRBJ1-1; D not certain. Germline CDR1 reads MGHRA; CDR2 reads YSYEKL. The V end lost 4 bases, the J end lost 0 bases, and 6 bases lay between the germline ends. There are 13 residues in the CDR3. CDR3 protein: CASSPLMNTEAFF. In nucleotides, the CDR3 is TGCGCCAGCAGCCCCCTCATGAACACTGAAGCTTTCTTT.

The chain recombines TRBV27 with TRBJ2-3; D gene unclear. This CDR3 has 11 residues. Trimming took 8 bases from V and 2 from J, leaving 5 bases between them. Per germline, CDR1 MNHEY and CDR2 SMNVEV (reference sequence). The chain's CDR3 is CASGSTDTQYF. CDR3 nucleotides: TGTGCCAGCGGCTCCACAGATACGCAGTATTTT.

The chain uses TRBV30 and TRBJ2-7; D gene uncertain. V lost 4 bases, J lost 0 bases, and 7 bases lay in between. Germline V lookup: CDR1 GTSNPN, CDR2 SVGIG (reference sequence). The CDR3 is 12 amino acids. The CDR3 DNA reads as TGTGCCTGGACGGGTGGCTCCTACGAGCAGTACTTC. This codes for CAWTGGSYEQYF.

This chain uses TRBV18 with TRBJ1-6; 7 bases line up with TRBD1. The germline CDR1 and CDR2 sequences are KGHSH and LQKENI. The CDR3 sequence is 18 residues long. The V gene end was trimmed by 1 base and the J gene end by 6 bases; junction bases not matched to a gene: 12. CDR3 sequence (DNA): TGTGCCAGCTCACCACGGACATTCCCCAGGGGGGGTAATTCACCCCTCCACTTT. Translated: CASSPRTFPRGGNSPLHF.

The V call is TRBV7-2, the J call TRBJ2-5; unclear D gene. From germline, CDR1 is SGHTA and CDR2 FQGNSA. V was trimmed by 2 bases and J by 5 bases, leaving 9 bases between them. The CDR3 is 13 amino acids. CDR3 DNA sequence: TGTGCCAGCAGCTTAATGAGTGGGGAGACCCAGTACTTC. Protein product: CASSLMSGETQYF.